A single sample gave rise to the 26 T cell receptor beta chains below, sequenced in a study of cytomegalovirus exposure and HLA in healthy donors. A multiplex PCR was run with 60 Vbeta primers and 13 Jbeta primers. Assay used: immunoSEQ multiplex PCR; TCRdb lists only in-frame clones, some missing. The sample yields more than 50,000 clones, over 60% seen once. Sequenced sample: PBMCs. These TCRs come from a middle-aged man in good health and CMV-seropositive.

The chain carries TRBV5-1 and TRBJ2-3, with D hard to call. Germline CDR1 and CDR2: SGHRS and YFSETQ. V dropped 0 bases and J dropped 15 bases, with 17 bases sitting between them. The CDR3 is made up of 13 amino acids. CDR3 in amino acids: CASSLEVTLTRYF. The CDR3, as DNA: TGCGCCAGCAGCTTGGAGGTGACTCTAACGCGCTATTTT. The entire variable domain, with the rest obtained from reference TRBV5-1 and TRBJ2-3, is as follows: KAGVTQTPRYLIKTRGQQVTLSCSPISGHRSVSWYQQTPGQGLQFLFEYFSETQRNKGNFPGRFSGRQFSNSRSEMNVSTLELGDSALYLCASSLEVTLTRYFGPGTRLTVL.

V usage is TRBV25-1 and J usage is TRBJ2-4, with D hard to call. The CDR3 extends over 12 amino acids. The V end was cut by 8 bases, the J end by 0 bases, with 5 bases between. The germline gives CDR1 MGHDK, CDR2 SYGVNS. The CDR3 is CASSLAKNIQYF. The DNA for the CDR3 is TGTGCCAGCTCCCTAGCCAAAAACATTCAGTACTTC.

The rearrangement joins TRBV10-2 to TRBJ1-5; D may be TRBD1 (6 bases). Germline CDR1 and CDR2: WSHSY and SAAADI. V was clipped by 6 bases and J by 2 bases, with 14 bases between them. This CDR3 is 15 amino acids long. For the CDR3, the DNA is TGCGCCAGCAGAGCACAGGGCGTAGGCAATCAGCCCCAGCATTTT. It is translated as CASRAQGVGNQPQHF.

This chain uses TRBV5-1 with TRBJ1-1, with D tentatively TRBD1 (6 bases). Germline loops: CDR1 SGHRS, CDR2 YFSETQ. Trimming shortened V by 0 bases and J by 5 bases, and 11 bases separated the two germline ends. The CDR3 contains 14 residues. This CDR3 reads CASSLAGARTEAFF. CDR3 coding DNA: TGCGCCAGCAGCTTGGCAGGGGCCCGGACTGAAGCTTTCTTT. Combining the CDR3 with reference TRBV5-1 and TRBJ1-1 gives the whole variable domain KAGVTQTPRYLIKTRGQQVTLSCSPISGHRSVSWYQQTPGQGLQFLFEYFSETQRNKGNFPGRFSGRQFSNSRSEMNVSTLELGDSALYLCASSLAGARTEAFFGQGTRLTVV.

This chain's CDR3 is CASSLGGTTDTQYF. In DNA, the CDR3 is TGTGCCAGCAGCTTGGGGGGGACTACAGATACGCAGTATTTT. The genes are TRBV5-4 and TRBJ2-3; maybe TRBD2 (6 bases). Trimming left V 0 bases short and J 3 bases short, with 8 bases between. Looked up from germline, CDR1 is SGHNT and CDR2 is YYREEE (reference sequence). The CDR3 extends over 14 amino acids.

The table lists this clone with a count of one. The chain combines TRBV7-8 with TRBJ2-3; 9 positions match TRBD2. The V gene end was trimmed by 5 bases and the J gene end by 2 bases; junction bases not matched to a gene: 17. Per germline, CDR1 SGHVS and CDR2 FQNEAQ. CDR3 size: 19 residues. CDR3 in DNA: TGTGCCAGCAGCCCTCCTCCGCTCCTAGCGGGGACTATCACAGATACGCAGTATTTT. Its protein is CASSPPPLLAGTITDTQYF.

This CDR3 reads CASSSTRLNLEQYF. CDR3 DNA: TGTGCCAGCAGTTCGACCCGACTCAATCTCGAGCAGTACTTC. The chain recombines TRBV7-2 with TRBJ2-7; D is unresolved. Germline values: CDR1 SGHTA, CDR2 FQGNSA. V was cut by 6 bases and J by 6 bases, with 18 bases left in between. The CDR3 totals 14 residues.

The J gene is TRBJ2-1, the V gene TRBV19; 7 nucleotides align to TRBD1. There are 18 residues in the CDR3. Germline CDR1 is LNHDA and CDR2 is SQIVND (reference sequence). J lost 4 bases, V lost 5 bases, and 17 bases had no gene match. The CDR3 nucleotides are TGTGCCAGTAGTGGCCCCAGGGGGTCGACGCAAGGGTACAATGAGCAGTTCTTC. This encodes CASSGPRGSTQGYNEQFF.

This clone has just a few counts. The chain recombines TRBV11-2 with TRBJ2-5; the D gene is possibly TRBD2 (6 bases). Between the trimmed V and J ends, which lost 6 bases and 5 bases, there was a span of 19 bases. CDR1 is SGHAT, CDR2 FQNNGV, per germline. This CDR3 has 15 residues. The CDR3 is CASSVGDSSWETQYF. The CDR3 bases are TGTGCCAGCAGTGTGGGGGACTCTAGTTGGGAGACCCAGTACTTC.

This chain uses TRBV7-2 with TRBJ1-2; the D gene is possibly TRBD1 (6 bases). The ends were cut back, 2 bases at V and 5 bases at J, with 12 bases in the middle. This CDR3 is built from 14 residues. Germline V gene data show CDR1 as SGHTA and CDR2 as FQGNSA. The CDR3 protein is CASSLTAGEYGYTF. CDR3 DNA sequence: TGTGCCAGCAGCTTAACGGCAGGGGAATATGGCTACACCTTC.

The chain recombines TRBV25-1 with TRBJ2-7; possibly TRBD1 for D (5 bases). The CDR3 covers 12 residues. The V end lost 9 bases, the J end lost 2 bases, and 11 bases lay between the germline ends. CDR1 and CDR2 from the germline V gene are MGHDK and SYGVNS. CDR3 amino acids: CARGQGPYEQYF. The DNA for the CDR3 is TGTGCCAGGGGTCAGGGTCCCTACGAGCAGTACTTC.

This clone was counted between two and nine times. This rearrangement joins TRBV28 to TRBJ2-2; 10 bases agree with TRBD2. From germline, CDR1 is MDHEN and CDR2 SYDVKM. The CDR3 is 16 amino acids. V shed 6 bases, J shed 6 bases, and the junction held 10 bases outside the gene matches. CDR3 protein: CASRSRAGGPSGELFF. In DNA, the CDR3 is TGTGCCAGCAGGTCTCGAGCGGGGGGGCCGTCCGGGGAGCTGTTTTTT.

This clone showed up just a few times. The same CDR3 also results from other DNA sequences found in this sample. V and J are TRBV4-3 and TRBJ1-6, with D possibly TRBD1 on 6 matching bases. The CDR3 sequence is 18 residues long. V was cut by 0 bases and J by 2 bases, with 14 bases left in between. Germline loops: CDR1 LGHNA, CDR2 YSLEER. The CDR3 protein is CASSQDTLAGAYNSPLHF. CDR3 DNA: TGCGCCAGCAGCCAAGATACGCTGGCAGGGGCCTATAATTCACCCCTCCACTTT.

The chain is built from TRBV7-6 and TRBJ2-3, with D possibly matching TRBD1 (5 bases). Germline loops: CDR1 SGHVS, CDR2 FNYEAQ. The CDR3 contains 15 residues. Trimming cost V 3 bases and J 0 bases, with 10 bases left between them. CDR3 sequence: CASSFRGTSTDTQYF. For the CDR3, the DNA is TGTGCCAGCAGCTTTAGGGGAACTAGCACAGATACGCAGTATTTT.

This clone showed up just once. The rearrangement links TRBV19 to TRBJ1-5; 7 positions match TRBD1. The CDR3 runs to 14 residues. Germline V gene data show CDR1 as LNHDA and CDR2 as SQIVND (reference sequence). Trimming took 3 bases from V and 3 from J; bases not matched to a gene: 2. The chain's CDR3 is CASSMTGLNQPQHF. CDR3 DNA: TGTGCCAGTAGTATGACAGGGCTCAATCAGCCCCAGCATTTT. The variable domain in full, completed from reference TRBV19 and TRBJ1-5, reads DGGITQSPKYLFRKEGQNVTLSCEQNLNHDAMYWYRQDPGQGLRLIYYSQIVNDFQKGDIAEGYSVSREKKESFPLTVTSAQKNPTAFYLCASSMTGLNQPQHFGDGTRLSIL.

This clone was found once. This chain uses TRBV4-1 with TRBJ2-1, with 9 bases that match TRBD2. Looked up from germline, CDR1 is MGHRA and CDR2 is YSYEKL. V lost 3 bases and J lost 7; bases outside the gene matches: 10. This CDR3 has 16 residues. CDR3 nucleotide sequence: TGCGCCAGCAGCCAGGGCGCGGGGGGGCCGCTTAATGAGCAGTTCTTC. Translated: CASSQGAGGPLNEQFF.

This clone has only a few counts. The chain has TRBV6-5 and TRBJ1-1; D gene ambiguous. Germline V gene data show CDR1 as MNHEY and CDR2 as SVGAGI. Between the trimmed V and J ends, which lost 9 bases and 1 base, there was a span of 15 bases. This CDR3 contains 14 residues. CDR3 sequence: CASFLGGRNTEAFF. The DNA for the CDR3 is TGTGCCAGTTTTCTTGGCGGGCGGAACACTGAAGCTTTCTTT.

The chain employs TRBV7-9 and TRBJ2-7; TRBD1 matches 10 bases. CDR1 is SEHNR, CDR2 FQNEAQ, per germline (reference sequence). This CDR3 contains 15 residues. With V trimmed by 5 bases and J by 1 base, 5 bases remained unmatched. The CDR3 loop reads CASSNRDRGSYEQYF. The CDR3 DNA reads as TGTGCCAGCAGCAACCGGGACAGGGGTTCCTACGAGCAGTACTTC.

The chain recombines TRBV11-2 with TRBJ1-2; tentative D call: TRBD1 (5 bases). Germline V gene sequence: CDR1 SGHAT, CDR2 FQNNGV. The V and J ends lost 4 bases and 2 bases respectively, with 8 bases between them. The CDR3 covers 13 residues. CDR3 loop: CASSSNRNYGYTF. CDR3 in DNA: TGTGCCAGCAGCTCTAACAGGAACTATGGCTACACCTTC.

CDR3 region: CASSGWGGPQPQHF. The CDR3 DNA is TGTGCCAGCAGCGGGTGGGGGGGCCCTCAGCCCCAGCATTTT. The chain recombines TRBV2 with TRBJ1-5, with TRBD1 as a possible D gene (6 bases). The V end was cut by 6 bases, the J end by 6 bases, with 15 bases between. Germline V gene data show CDR1 as SNHLY and CDR2 as FYNNEI. CDR3 length: 14 residues. Full variable domain (rest looked up from reference TRBV2 and TRBJ1-5): EPEVTQTPSHQVTQMGQEVILRCVPISNHLYFYWYRQILGQKVEFLVSFYNNEISEKSEIFDDQFSVERPDGSNFTLKIRSTKLEDSAMYFCASSGWGGPQPQHFGDGTRLSIL.

This clone has only a few counts. The V call is TRBV5-1, the J call TRBJ1-3; D unresolved. V lost 3 bases to trimming and J lost 4 bases, with 8 bases between them. CDR1 is SGHRS, CDR2 YFSETQ, per germline. The CDR3 consists of 13 residues. In DNA form, the CDR3 reads TGCGCCAGCAGCTCCCGTGAGGGAAACACCATATATTTT. Protein sequence: CASSSREGNTIYF.

The CDR3 loop is CASSRLAGVYEQYF. Here the CDR3 DNA reads TGTGCCAGTAGCCGACTAGCGGGAGTGTACGAGCAGTACTTC. The V call is TRBV19, the J call TRBJ2-7; 12 bases align to TRBD2. Losses at the gene ends were 6 bases for V and 4 bases for J; bases not matched to a gene: 4. This CDR3 contains 14 residues. Germline assignment: CDR1 LNHDA and CDR2 SQIVND (reference sequence).

J is TRBJ2-5 and V is TRBV19; TRBD2 might be the D (6 bases). The CDR3 covers 13 residues. CDR1 is LNHDA, CDR2 SQIVND, per germline (reference sequence). With 6 bases removed from V and 4 bases from J, the gap between germline ends came to 12 bases. In nucleotides, the CDR3 is TGTGCCAGTAGCCTAGCGCTACCAGAGACCCAGTACTTC. Its translation: CASSLALPETQYF.

The V and J genes are TRBV9 and TRBJ2-2; TRBD2 agrees at 13 bases. CDR1 is SGDLS and CDR2 is YYNGEE in the germline V gene. CDR3 length: 17 amino acids. J gave up 7 bases and V 4 bases, and 10 bases lay outside the gene matches. The CDR3, as DNA: TGTGCCAGCAGCCCACAAGGACTAGCGGGAGTTGTCGGGGAGCTGTTTTTT. Translating gives CASSPQGLAGVVGELFF.

This chain links TRBV10-2 with TRBJ2-1; 13 bases line up with TRBD2. CDR3 length: 14 amino acids. CDR1 is WSHSY, CDR2 SAAADI, per germline. The J segment lost 7 bases and the V segment lost 8 bases, leaving 5 bases of the junction unmatched. Here the CDR3 reads CASVLLAGGNEQFF. The CDR3, as DNA: TGCGCCAGCGTGTTACTAGCGGGGGGGAATGAGCAGTTCTTC.

This clone appeared once. The rearrangement links TRBV7-2 to TRBJ1-5; the match to TRBD1 covers 9 bases. The V and J ends lost 1 base and 4 bases, in that order; junction bases with no gene match: 2. The CDR3 length is 15 residues. The V gene's germline CDR1 is SGHTA and CDR2 FQGNSA. CDR3 in amino acids: CASSLVGTGNQPQHF. The CDR3 region has the DNA TGTGCCAGCAGCTTAGTGGGGACAGGGAATCAGCCCCAGCATTTT.